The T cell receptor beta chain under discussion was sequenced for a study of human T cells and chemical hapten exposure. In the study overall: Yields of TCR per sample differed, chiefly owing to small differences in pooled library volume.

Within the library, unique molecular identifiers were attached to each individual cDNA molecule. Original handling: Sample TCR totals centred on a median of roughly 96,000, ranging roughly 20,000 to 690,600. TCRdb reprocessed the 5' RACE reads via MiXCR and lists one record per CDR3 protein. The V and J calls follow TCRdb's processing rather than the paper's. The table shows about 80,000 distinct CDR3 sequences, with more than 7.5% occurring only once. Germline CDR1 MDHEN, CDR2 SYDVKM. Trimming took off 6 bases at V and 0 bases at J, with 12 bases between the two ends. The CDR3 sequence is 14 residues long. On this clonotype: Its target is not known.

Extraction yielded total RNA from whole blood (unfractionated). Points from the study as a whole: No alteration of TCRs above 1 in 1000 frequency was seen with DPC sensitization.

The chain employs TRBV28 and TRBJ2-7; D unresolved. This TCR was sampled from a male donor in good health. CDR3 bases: TGTGCCAGCAGCCAGGAGATTGCCTCCTACGAGCAGTACTTC. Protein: CASSQEIASYEQYF.